This TCR beta chain was recorded in a study of cytomegalovirus exposure and HLA in healthy donors. The PCR contained 60 Vbeta and 13 Jbeta primers. The table came from immunoSEQ multiplex PCR; TCRdb's copy has only in-frame clones and leaves some out. The sample lists 150,000 to 200,000 clones, 84% occurring once. Germline-derived CDR1 and CDR2 are SNHLY and FYNNEI. V was trimmed by 10 bases and J by 0 bases, leaving 13 bases between them. CDR3 length: 14 residues. Source material: PBMCs. The chain has TRBV2 and TRBJ2-1, with D possibly TRBD2 on 6 matching bases. The TCR originated in a girl between 5 and 17 years old in good health and CMV-seropositive. The CDR3 sequence is CATLAESSYNEQFF. CDR3 in DNA: TGTGCCACCTTAGCGGAGAGCTCCTACAATGAGCAGTTCTTC. The entire variable domain, with the rest obtained from reference TRBV2 and TRBJ2-1, is as follows: EPEVTQTPSHQVTQMGQEVILRCVPISNHLYFYWYRQILGQKVEFLVSFYNNEISEKSEIFDDQFSVERPDGSNFTLKIRSTKLEDSAMYFCATLAESSYNEQFFGPGTRLTVL.